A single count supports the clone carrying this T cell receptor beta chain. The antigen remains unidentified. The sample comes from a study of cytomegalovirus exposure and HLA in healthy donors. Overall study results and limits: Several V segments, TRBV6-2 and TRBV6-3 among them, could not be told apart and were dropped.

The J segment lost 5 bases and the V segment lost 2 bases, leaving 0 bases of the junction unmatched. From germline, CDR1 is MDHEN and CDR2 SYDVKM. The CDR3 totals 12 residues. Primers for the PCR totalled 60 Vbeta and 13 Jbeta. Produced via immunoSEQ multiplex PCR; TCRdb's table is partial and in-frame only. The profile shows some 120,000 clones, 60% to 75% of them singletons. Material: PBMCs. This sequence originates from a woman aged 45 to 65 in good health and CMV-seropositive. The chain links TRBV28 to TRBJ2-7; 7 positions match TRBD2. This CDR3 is CASSLGRDEQYF. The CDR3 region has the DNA TGTGCCAGCAGTTTAGGGAGGGACGAGCAGTACTTC.